These 5 T cell receptor beta chains originate from one sample sequenced in a study of blood T cell repertoires in COVID-19. Clones were sequenced by immunoSEQ multiplex PCR, and TCRdb holds only the in-frame ones, with some missing. The sample holds some 150,000 clones; 76% are singletons and the top ten take around 4.2%. Sequenced sample: peripheral blood. The receptors shown here come from a woman older than 75 with active or convalescent COVID-19.

The chain has TRBV28 and TRBJ2-3; D possibly corresponds to TRBD2 (6 bases). V was clipped by 5 bases and J by 1 base, with 16 bases between them. This CDR3 spans 16 amino acids. The germline gives CDR1 MDHEN, CDR2 SYDVKM. The CDR3: CASSPPRRGGTDTQYF. The CDR3, as DNA: TGTGCCAGCAGTCCCCCTCGGCGCGGGGGCACAGATACGCAGTATTTT.

This chain connects TRBV14 to TRBJ1-6, with 9 bases matching TRBD1. In germline, CDR1 is SGHDN, CDR2 FVKESK. CDR3 size: 15 residues. The V and J ends lost 1 base and 7 bases, in that order; junction bases with no gene match: 2. CDR3 coding DNA: TGTGCCAGCAGCCAAGGACAGGGGGAGAATTCACCCCTCCACTTT. It specifies CASSQGQGENSPLHF.

The chain has TRBV27 and TRBJ1-1; 7 bases line up with TRBD1. Germline V CDR1 and CDR2: MNHEY, SMNVEV (reference sequence). The CDR3 extends over 15 amino acids. V lost 7 bases and J lost 0; bases outside the gene matches: 8. CDR3 loop: CASKLHGTVNTEAFF. CDR3 sequence (DNA): TGTGCCAGCAAACTCCACGGGACAGTGAACACTGAAGCTTTCTTT.

This chain uses TRBV2 with TRBJ2-3; 8 nucleotides agree with TRBD2. The V gene's germline CDR1 is SNHLY and CDR2 FYNNEI. V lost 2 bases and J lost 0; bases outside the gene matches: 4. CDR3 length: 16 amino acids. The CDR3 region is CASSETRGGSTDTQYF. The CDR3 DNA sequence: TGTGCCAGCAGTGAAACCCGGGGGGGCAGCACAGATACGCAGTATTTT.

The chain has TRBV5-1 and TRBJ1-3; no firm D call. CDR1 is SGHRS and CDR2 is YFSETQ in the germline V gene. This CDR3 contains 14 residues. Trimming removed 4 bases from V and 2 bases from J, with 10 bases in between. CDR3 bases: TGCGCCAGCAGCCAGGATCATCCTGGAAACACCATATATTTT. As protein: CASSQDHPGNTIYF. Complete variable domain (other parts from reference TRBV5-1 and TRBJ1-3): KAGVTQTPRYLIKTRGQQVTLSCSPISGHRSVSWYQQTPGQGLQFLFEYFSETQRNKGNFPGRFSGRQFSNSRSEMNVSTLELGDSALYLCASSQDHPGNTIYFGEGSWLTVV.